The present TCR beta chain was sequenced within a study of cytomegalovirus exposure and HLA in healthy donors. Study-level points and caveats: Reports showed the classifier diagnosing cytomegalovirus status with high specificity and sensitivity. Earlier analysis found most TCR beta V segments productive about 87% or about 30% of the time.

Amplification used 60 Vbeta primers and 13 Jbeta primers. Clones were sequenced by immunoSEQ multiplex PCR, and TCRdb holds only the in-frame ones, with some missing. The sample includes 250,000 to 350,000 clones, 75% to 90% of them seen just once. The germline gives CDR1 SQVTM, CDR2 ANQGSEA. The CDR3 is 16 amino acids. Trimming removed 0 bases from V and 0 bases from J, with 14 bases in between. About this clone itself: The antigen remains undetermined.

This TCR was recovered from a man aged 40-50 years in good health and CMV-seropositive. The V and J genes are TRBV29-1 and TRBJ1-1, with D possibly matching TRBD1 (5 bases). The sample consisted of PBMCs. The chain's CDR3 is CSVEENQGWVNTEAFF. As DNA, the CDR3 is TGCAGCGTTGAAGAAAATCAGGGATGGGTGAACACTGAAGCTTTCTTT.